These 16 T cell receptor beta chains originate from one sample sequenced in a study of blood T cell repertoires in COVID-19. Using immunoSEQ multiplex PCR, the repertoire was profiled, and TCRdb retains in-frame clones only, with some absent. The sample holds about 99,000 clones, roughly 79% seen once. Specimen: peripheral blood. Source of these receptors: an elderly man with COVID-19, enrolled during active disease.

Only one count was recorded for this clone. The V gene is TRBV27, the J gene TRBJ2-7; D might be TRBD2 (6 bases). This CDR3 has 15 amino acids. Trimming pared 5 bases from V and 6 bases from J, leaving 20 bases between. From germline, CDR1 is MNHEY and CDR2 SMNVEV (reference sequence). The CDR3 nucleotides read TGTGCCAGCAGTACCCCCCGCGGGACCGCCTCCGAGCAGTACTTC. Its translation: CASSTPRGTASEQYF.

The chain is built from TRBV2 and TRBJ2-3; 13 bases line up with TRBD2. The CDR3 is 18 residues long. CDR1 and CDR2 (germline): SNHLY, FYNNEI. Unmatched junction bases numbered 7, after V lost 0 bases and J lost 4 bases. The CDR3 DNA follows: TGTGCCAGCAGTGAAGCCCGAGGACTAGCGGGGGACTCAGATACGCAGTATTTT. Translated: CASSEARGLAGDSDTQYF.

V usage is TRBV18 and J usage is TRBJ2-7; weak D call: TRBD2 (5 bases). Germline CDR1 reads KGHSH; CDR2 reads LQKENI. V gave up 3 bases and J gave up 2 bases, with 8 bases separating them. The CDR3 length is 13 residues. CDR3 sequence (DNA): TGTGCCAGCTCACCCGAGGGCCCCTACGAGCAGTACTTC. It is translated as CASSPEGPYEQYF.

The V and J genes are TRBV18 and TRBJ2-7; D call uncertain. The V gene's germline CDR1 is KGHSH and CDR2 LQKENI. V lost 1 base to trimming and J lost 5 bases, with 6 bases between them. CDR3 size: 12 residues. The CDR3 nucleotides read TGTGCCAGCTCACCACTAGTTAACGAGCAGTACTTC. Its protein is CASSPLVNEQYF.

The V gene is TRBV7-8, the J gene TRBJ1-6; tentative D call: TRBD1 (5 bases). The germline gives CDR1 SGHVS, CDR2 FQNEAQ. V lost 7 bases and J lost 9, with 19 bases in between. CDR3 length: 15 amino acids. The CDR3 spells CASTTGGGAASPLHF. CDR3 DNA: TGTGCCAGCACCACCGGGGGAGGCGCCGCTTCACCCCTCCACTTT.

V gene TRBV7-8 combines with J gene TRBJ2-5, with unresolved D. V lost 4 bases, J lost 1 base, and 4 bases lay in between. The CDR3 totals 12 residues. CDR1 and CDR2 (germline): SGHVS, FQNEAQ. The CDR3 region has the DNA TGTGCCAGCAGCTCTTCCCAAGAGACCCAGTACTTC. This sequence encodes CASSSSQETQYF.

The rearrangement links TRBV29-1 to TRBJ1-2; D is unresolved. The CDR3 is 10 amino acids. V was cut by 4 bases and J by 6 bases, with 6 bases left in between. Germline V CDR1 and CDR2: SQVTM, ANQGSEA. The CDR3 spells CSVGGHGYTF. Here the CDR3 DNA reads TGCAGCGTTGGCGGGCATGGCTACACCTTC.

J is TRBJ2-7 and V is TRBV6-5, with 7 positions matching TRBD1. There are 14 residues in the CDR3. Unmatched junction bases numbered 9, after V lost 8 bases and J lost 2 bases. The germline V gene has CDR1 MNHEY and CDR2 SVGAGI. CDR3 sequence: CASGTEGATYEQYF. CDR3 DNA: TGTGCCAGCGGGACAGAGGGCGCGACCTACGAGCAGTACTTC.

The chain recombines TRBV28 with TRBJ1-1; 7 bases map to TRBD1. Germline V gives CDR1 MDHEN, CDR2 SYDVKM. The V and J ends lost 5 bases and 5 bases, in that order; junction bases with no gene match: 8. The CDR3 totals 14 residues. Here the CDR3 DNA reads TGTGCCAGCAGTCCTGACAGGGTTAAAACTGAAGCTTTCTTT. Protein product: CASSPDRVKTEAFF. Variable domain in full (rest from reference TRBV28 and TRBJ1-1): DVKVTQSSRYLVKRTGEKVFLECVQDMDHENMFWYRQDPGLGLRLIYFSYDVKMKEKGDIPEGYSVSREKKERFSLILESASTNQTSMYLCASSPDRVKTEAFFGQGTRLTVV.

This clone was found a few times. The chain employs TRBV24-1 and TRBJ2-3; the match to TRBD2 covers 10 bases. Trimming cost V 9 bases and J 2 bases; bases outside gene matches: 7. This CDR3 has 15 residues. From germline, CDR1 is KGHDR and CDR2 SFDVKD. CDR3 DNA sequence: TGTGCCACCTCCGGTCTAGCGGGAGTCACAGATACGCAGTATTTT. Its translation: CATSGLAGVTDTQYF.

The chain carries TRBV2 and TRBJ2-5; D perhaps matches TRBD1 (6 bases). The CDR3 is 16 amino acids. V lost 3 bases and J lost 1, with 15 bases in between. The V gene's germline CDR1 is SNHLY and CDR2 FYNNEI. The CDR3 loop reads CASSDSVGGFQETQYF. In DNA form, the CDR3 reads TGTGCCAGCAGTGACTCAGTAGGGGGATTCCAAGAGACCCAGTACTTC.

The rearrangement joins TRBV18 to TRBJ1-2; a weak D match, TRBD1 (6 bases). V lost 3 bases, J lost 7 bases, and 15 bases lay in between. The CDR3 totals 14 residues. The V gene's germline CDR1 is KGHSH and CDR2 LQKENI. CDR3 region: CASSPEAHRVGYTF. DNA of the CDR3: TGTGCCAGCTCACCCGAGGCCCACAGGGTTGGCTACACCTTC.

The chain employs TRBV20-1 and TRBJ1-2; D is ambiguous. V was clipped by 2 bases and J by 8 bases, with 9 bases between them. This CDR3 has 11 residues. CDR1 and CDR2 from the germline V gene are DFQATT and SNEGSKA (reference sequence). The CDR3 DNA is TGCAGTGCTAGATATTTGGAGGGCTACACCTTC. Translation: CSARYLEGYTF.

This clone has just one count. The CDR3 DNA reads as TGTGCCAGCAGCTTAGCATCAGCCTACAATGAGCAGTTCTTC. It translates to CASSLASAYNEQFF. The chain recombines TRBV7-9 with TRBJ2-1; D not resolved. Per the germline V gene, CDR1 is SEHNR and CDR2 is FQNEAQ (reference sequence). This CDR3 comprises 14 residues. The germline V and J ends were trimmed by 0 bases and 2 bases, with 5 bases remaining between them.

The chain couples TRBV7-3 to TRBJ2-7; TRBD2 matches 9 bases. The length of the CDR3 is 15 residues. Germline CDR1 is SGHTA and CDR2 is FQGTGA. Trimming at V came to 2 bases and at J to 2 bases, leaving 4 bases not matched to a gene. The CDR3 DNA is TGTGCCAGCAGCTTACGGCTAGCGGGGCCCTACGAGCAGTACTTC. As protein: CASSLRLAGPYEQYF.

The chain uses TRBV18 and TRBJ2-5; 9 nucleotides align to TRBD1. Germline-derived CDR1 and CDR2 are KGHSH and LQKENI. CDR3 size: 14 residues. V lost 0 bases, J lost 13 bases, and 9 bases stayed unmatched. In DNA, the CDR3 is TGTGCCAGCTCACCACCCGACGGTACGGGACAGGGGTACTTC. Amino acid sequence: CASSPPDGTGQGYF.